This entry features one TCR beta chain sequence. Its antigen is not identified. The record originates from a study of OX40 agonist ivuxolimab in advanced cancers. As for the study in general: Ivuxolimab, which is an agonistic anti-OX40 (CD134) antibody, was administered to the patients. Subjects had a mean age of roughly 60 years, with a range of 23 to 79; more than 75% were male. Study conclusions and caveats: The mean number of expanded clones was higher in CD8+ T cells than in CD4+. Which antigen the expanded peripheral T cells recognized is unknown.

V was pared by 0 bases and J by 4 bases, with 4 bases of the junction left unmatched. CDR1 and CDR2 from the germline V gene are LNHNV and YYDKDF (reference sequence). The CDR3 loop spans 16 amino acids. Produced via immunoSEQ multiplex PCR; TCRdb's table is partial and in-frame only. The sample shows 65,000 to 95,000 clones, around 90% of them seen only once. The TCR sequence derives from an adult with an advanced solid tumor such as melanoma, head and neck, liver or kidney cancer. The source was CD4+ or CD8+ T cells sorted from blood, collected in a trial of the OX40 agonist ivuxolimab. The gene calls are TRBV15 and TRBJ2-2; the match to TRBD2 covers 8 bases. In DNA, the CDR3 is TGTGCCACCAGCAGAGACCCGGGGGGGCGCACCGGGGAGCTGTTTTTT. Protein sequence: CATSRDPGGRTGELFF.